This TCR beta chain was documented in a study of CD8+CD57+ T cells in acquired aplastic anemia. At the level of the study: Isolated CD4+ and CD8+ cells, once sorted, yielded DNA averaging roughly 3.2 ug.

The CDR3 runs to 12 residues. The V end was cut by 5 bases, the J end by 2 bases, with 6 bases between. Germline V gene lookup returns CDR1 SEHNR and CDR2 FQNEAQ (reference sequence). The sequenced patients had an expansion of CD8+CD57+ cells seen by flow cytometry. It was genomic DNA that served as the template for profiling TCR beta VDJ and CDR3. In TCRdb, the reads were re-called with MiXCR into one record per CDR3 protein. The table has 50,000 or so distinct CDR3 sequences, roughly three fifths seen once. The chain recombines TRBV7-9 with TRBJ2-5; D not resolved. The specimen sequenced was sorted CD4+, CD8+, or CD8+CD57+ T cells (not recorded which) from PBMCs. This TCR derives from a human donor with aplastic anemia. CDR3: CASSPNQETQYF. The CDR3 DNA reads TGTGCCAGCAGCCCAAATCAAGAGACCCAGTACTTC.